This TCR beta chain stems from a study of T cells in Graves' hyperthyroidism and ophthalmopathy. V was shortened by 1 base and J by 11 bases, with 12 bases between the two germline ends. The V gene's germline CDR1 is SGHVS and CDR2 FNYEAQ. The CDR3 totals 13 residues. The CDR3 regions of TCR beta were amplified from RNA transcripts. The HTBI set primed first-round TCR CDR3 RT-PCR. In TCRdb, the multiplex PCR reads were re-called with MiXCR into one record per CDR3 protein. Among 550,000 to 600,000 distinct CDR3 sequences listed, roughly 46% were seen once. The clonotype originates from an adult woman with Graves' disease, either hyperthyroidism or ophthalmopathy (not recorded which). Material for sequencing was peripheral blood or thyroid tissue (not recorded which). The rearrangement joins TRBV7-6 to TRBJ1-5, with D possibly matching TRBD1 (5 bases). The CDR3 sequence is CASSLGRGGSQHF. The CDR3 bases are TGTGCCAGCAGCTTAGGGAGGGGAGGGTCCCAGCATTTT.